The 22 T cell receptor beta chains below come from one sample, sequenced in a study of T cell responses to AZD1222 COVID-19 vaccine. Clones were read by immunoSEQ multiplex PCR, and TCRdb kept only the in-frame ones, dropping some. This sample yields about 150,000 clones, of which 90% are seen a single time; approximately 1.5% belongs to the top ten. Specimen: peripheral blood, collected 28 days after the second AZD1222 dose. Source of these receptors: an adult who received the AZD1222 COVID-19 vaccine.

The chain uses TRBV12-3 or TRBV12-4 and TRBJ1-2; D is uncertain. The CDR3 extends over 13 amino acids. V dropped 0 bases and J dropped 7 bases, with 9 bases sitting between them. The CDR3: CASSLAGLGGYTF. The CDR3 bases are TGTGCCAGCAGTTTAGCCGGTTTAGGTGGCTACACCTTC.

CDR3 bases: TGTGCCAGCAGCTTAGGGGGATACAATCAGCCCCAGCATTTT. Translating it yields CASSLGGYNQPQHF. The V and J genes are TRBV5-6 and TRBJ1-5; D is possibly TRBD1 (6 bases). The germline V gene encodes CDR1 SGHDT and CDR2 YYEEEE. Trimming stripped 2 bases from V and 3 bases from J, with 9 bases between. The CDR3 spans 14 residues. Supplemented by reference TRBV5-6 and TRBJ1-5, the full variable domain reads DAGVTQSPTHLIKTRGQQVTLRCSPKSGHDTVSWYQQALGQGPQFIFQYYEEEERQRGNFPDRFSGHQFPNYSSELNVNALLLGDSALYLCASSLGGYNQPQHFGDGTRLSIL.

In this sample, this clone turned up once. This chain connects TRBV12-3 or TRBV12-4 to TRBJ2-5; no definite D call. This CDR3 region has 13 residues. Trimming cost V 6 bases and J 9 bases, with 17 bases left between them. The CDR3 DNA reads TGTGCCAGCAGCACTGACCCCCGTTCGGCCCAGTACTTC. It yields the protein CASSTDPRSAQYF.

The chain recombines TRBV27 with TRBJ1-4; 8 positions match TRBD1. CDR3 size: 15 residues. V gave up 0 bases and J gave up 8 bases; unmatched junction bases: 5. The germline CDR1 and CDR2 sequences are MNHEY and SMNVEV (reference sequence). The CDR3 region has the DNA TGTGCCAGCAGTTTATCGGGCAGGGGGCCGGAAAAACTGTTTTTT. It yields the protein CASSLSGRGPEKLFF.

This chain joins TRBV25-1 and TRBJ1-2, with D unclear. This CDR3 has 15 amino acids. In germline, CDR1 is MGHDK, CDR2 SYGVNS. V was shortened by 5 bases and J by 6 bases, with 19 bases between the two germline ends. The CDR3 loop is CASSPLGPGTHGYTF. The CDR3 DNA is TGTGCCAGCAGTCCCCTCGGGCCGGGAACCCATGGCTACACCTTC.

J is TRBJ2-4 and V is TRBV15; 10 bases agree with TRBD2. The CDR3 consists of 16 residues. The germline V gene has CDR1 LNHNV and CDR2 YYDKDF (reference sequence). J lost 7 bases, V lost 2 bases, and 8 bases had no gene match. CDR3 nucleotide sequence: TGTGCCACCAGCAGATCCAGTAGCGGGGGGTGGAACATTCAGTACTTC. As protein: CATSRSSSGGWNIQYF. Full variable domain (remainder filled in from reference TRBV15 and TRBJ2-4): DAMVIQNPRYQVTQFGKPVTLSCSQTLNHNVMYWYQQKSSQAPKLLFHYYDKDFNNEADTPDNFQSRRPNTSFCFLDIRSPGLGDTAMYLCATSRSSSGGWNIQYFGAGTRLSVL.

The chain links TRBV18 to TRBJ1-1; D may be TRBD1 (5 bases). Germline V lookup: CDR1 KGHSH, CDR2 LQKENI. Trimming stripped 3 bases from V and 3 bases from J, with 8 bases between. The CDR3 has 13 amino acids. The chain's CDR3 is CASSPGGDTEAFF. The CDR3 nucleotides are TGTGCCAGCTCACCTGGAGGGGACACTGAAGCTTTCTTT.

This chain links TRBV6-4 with TRBJ2-1; no reliable D call. Germline V lookup: CDR1 MRHNA, CDR2 SNTAGT. V was trimmed by 3 bases and J by 7 bases, leaving 10 bases between them. The CDR3 has 13 amino acids. The CDR3 DNA sequence: TGTGCCAGCAGTGAATCCGATTCGAATGAGCAGTTCTTC. Amino acid sequence: CASSESDSNEQFF.

The CDR3 DNA reads as TGTGCCAGCTCAAGGGAAACCGGGGAGCTGTTTTTT. Protein sequence: CASSRETGELFF. The chain recombines TRBV18 with TRBJ2-2; the D is unclear. V lost 5 bases and J 5 bases, leaving 6 bases between the germline ends. CDR3 length equals 12 residues. Germline V gene data show CDR1 as KGHSH and CDR2 as LQKENI.

This clone was detected once. This sequence joins TRBV12-3 or TRBV12-4 and TRBJ1-6; maybe TRBD1 (6 bases). Trimming removed 6 bases at V and 6 bases at J, with 9 bases between. The CDR3 consists of 13 residues. The CDR3 region is CASRPDSNSPLHF. The CDR3 nucleotides are TGTGCCAGCAGGCCGGACAGTAATTCACCCCTCCACTTT.

The chain links TRBV4-2 to TRBJ2-2, with a weak D call TRBD1 (5 bases). Between the trimmed V and J ends, which lost 4 bases and 7 bases, there was a span of 13 bases. The CDR3 is made up of 14 amino acids. CDR1 and CDR2 (germline): LGHNA, YNFKEQ. DNA of the CDR3: TGTGCCAGCAGCCCAACAGGTATCCTCGGGGAGCTGTTTTTT. Translation: CASSPTGILGELFF.

The DNA for the CDR3 is TGTGCCAGCATGGGACTAGCGGGGGGGATAATATCTCACAATGAGCAGTTCTTC. Encoded protein: CASMGLAGGIISHNEQFF. This rearrangement joins TRBV2 to TRBJ2-1; 16 bases are a match to TRBD2. The CDR3 runs to 18 residues. Germline CDR1 reads SNHLY; CDR2 reads FYNNEI. Trimming at V came to 7 bases and at J to 5 bases, leaving 11 bases not matched to a gene.

In its sample, this clone was seen once. The chain has TRBV4-1 and TRBJ2-2; D unclear. V lost 6 bases to trimming and J lost 0 bases, with 20 bases between them. This CDR3 has 18 amino acids. Germline V CDR1 and CDR2: MGHRA, YSYEKL. CDR3: CASRAPGRRNTNTGELFF. DNA for the CDR3: TGCGCCAGCAGGGCCCCGGGCCGTAGGAATACGAACACCGGGGAGCTGTTTTTT.

The rearrangement links TRBV9 to TRBJ2-5; TRBD1 might be the D (6 bases). The CDR3 is 15 amino acids. The V gene's germline CDR1 is SGDLS and CDR2 YYNGEE. The ends were cut back, 3 bases at V and 5 bases at J, with 17 bases in the middle. Here the CDR3 DNA reads TGTGCCAGCAGCGCCCGTGGGAGACAGGACGAGACCCAGTACTTC. Translated: CASSARGRQDETQYF.

This clone was counted a single time. This chain joins TRBV10-2 and TRBJ2-7; 9 bases fit TRBD1. The CDR3 is 15 residues long. Trimming took 6 bases from V and 0 from J; bases not matched to a gene: 6. CDR1 is WSHSY, CDR2 SAAADI, per germline. The CDR3, as DNA: TGCGCCAGCAGCCTGACAGGGGGGGCCTCCTACGAGCAGTACTTC. This gives the protein CASSLTGGASYEQYF.

J is TRBJ1-3 and V is TRBV30; 7 nucleotides agree with TRBD1. CDR3 size: 13 residues. CDR1 GTSNPN and CDR2 SVGIG come from the germline V gene (reference sequence). J gave up 2 bases and V 8 bases, and 6 bases lay outside the gene matches. CDR3 coding DNA: TGTGCCCATGAGGGGGCTGCTGGAAACACCATATATTTT. As protein: CAHEGAAGNTIYF.

This chain uses TRBV12-3 or TRBV12-4 with TRBJ2-1, with D hard to call. With 3 bases removed from V and 3 bases from J, the gap between germline ends came to 6 bases. The CDR3 covers 13 residues. CDR3 sequence reads: CASSLSIYNEQFF. The CDR3 DNA follows: TGTGCCAGCAGTTTGTCCATCTACAATGAGCAGTTCTTC.

The V and J genes are TRBV25-1 and TRBJ1-1; D gene uncertain. The CDR3 is 13 amino acids. V lost 6 bases, J lost 0 bases, and 8 bases lay in between. Germline-derived CDR1 and CDR2 are MGHDK and SYGVNS. The CDR3 DNA is TGTGCCAGCAGGAGCAAGGTGAACACTGAAGCTTTCTTT. Its protein product is CASRSKVNTEAFF.

The gene calls are TRBV12-3 or TRBV12-4 and TRBJ2-1, with TRBD2 as a possible D gene (5 bases). Trimming took 4 bases from V and 8 from J, leaving 12 bases between them. The CDR3 has 13 amino acids. The CDR3 spells CASSSSRRYEQFF. Here the CDR3 DNA reads TGTGCCAGCAGTTCCTCGAGGAGGTATGAGCAGTTCTTC.

The V call is TRBV20-1, the J call TRBJ2-1, with D unresolved. Trimming stripped 3 bases from V and 9 bases from J, with 12 bases between. The CDR3 length is 12 residues. Germline CDR1 and CDR2: DFQATT and SNEGSKA (reference sequence). CDR3 bases: TGCAGTGCTAGTCGCCGGGTGGTTGAGCAGTTCTTC. Protein product: CSASRRVVEQFF.

This sequence joins TRBV4-1 and TRBJ1-1; tentative D call: TRBD1 (5 bases). This CDR3 has 17 amino acids. Per germline, CDR1 MGHRA and CDR2 YSYEKL. Trimming cost V 2 bases and J 5 bases, with 21 bases left between them. CDR3 DNA: TGCGCCAGCAGCCAAACCTCCATCTTTCGGGGGGAGACTGAAGCTTTCTTT. This encodes CASSQTSIFRGETEAFF.

This chain links TRBV27 with TRBJ2-3; D is ambiguous. V dropped 6 bases and J dropped 5 bases, with 18 bases sitting between them. Germline V gene data show CDR1 as MNHEY and CDR2 as SMNVEV (reference sequence). The CDR3 has 15 residues. The CDR3 region has the DNA TGTGCCAGCAGGTCGCTGGGCCCCACGGTAGATACGCAGTATTTT. Translating it yields CASRSLGPTVDTQYF.